This TCR beta chain derives from a study of blood T cell repertoires in COVID-19. Cohort 3 donors were reported recovered after two negative PCRs, clearance, or symptom resolution. The data were produced by immunoSEQ multiplex PCR, yet TCRdb's version contains in-frame clones alone and is incomplete. The sample carries roughly 260,000 clones, about 89% recorded once. CDR3 length equals 13 residues. The germline V gene encodes CDR1 MNHEY and CDR2 SVGEGT. V was clipped by 6 bases and J by 3 bases, with 9 bases between them. The chain joins TRBV6-2 or TRBV6-3 to TRBJ1-5; D is undetermined. This sequence originates from a woman between 18 and 30 years old who had recovered from COVID-19. The sample consisted of PBMCs or T cells enriched from blood (not recorded which). The CDR3 DNA is TGTGCCAGCAGCCCCGGTCCCAATCAGCCCCAGCATTTT. Translation gives CASSPGPNQPQHF.